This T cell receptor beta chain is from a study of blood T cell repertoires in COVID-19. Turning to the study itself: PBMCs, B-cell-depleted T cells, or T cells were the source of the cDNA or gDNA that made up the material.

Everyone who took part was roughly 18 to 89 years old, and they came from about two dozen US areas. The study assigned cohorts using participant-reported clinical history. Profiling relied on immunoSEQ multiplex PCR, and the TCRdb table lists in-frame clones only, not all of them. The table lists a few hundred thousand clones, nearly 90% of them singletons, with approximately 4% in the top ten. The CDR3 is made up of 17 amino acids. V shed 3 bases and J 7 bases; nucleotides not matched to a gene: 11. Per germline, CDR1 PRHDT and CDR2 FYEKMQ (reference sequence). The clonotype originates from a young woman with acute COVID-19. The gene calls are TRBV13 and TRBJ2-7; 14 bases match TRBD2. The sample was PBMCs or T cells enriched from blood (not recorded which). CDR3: CASSLGPTSGRAGEQYF. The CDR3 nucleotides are TGTGCCAGCAGCTTGGGACCGACTAGCGGGAGGGCCGGGGAGCAGTACTTC. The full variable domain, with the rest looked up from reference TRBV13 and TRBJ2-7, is AAGVIQSPRHLIKEKRETATLKCYPIPRHDTVYWYQQGPGQDPQFLISFYEKMQSDKGSIPDRFSAQQFSDYHSELNMSSLELGDSALYFCASSLGPTSGRAGEQYFGPGTRLTVT.